These T cell receptor beta chains were read from a single sample in a study. TCRdb used MiXCR to reprocess the 5' RACE reads, holding one entry per CDR3 protein. The repertoire consists of over 50,000 distinct CDR3 sequences, with around 30% occurring once and the leading ten covering 2% to 2.5%. What was sequenced was tumor-infiltrating naive CD4+ T cells sorted from the breast tumor. Receptor source: a female donor with breast cancer. Both conserved end residues are part of each CDR3. The order of the fields is CDR3 DNA, CDR3 protein, J gene, V gene, clone size, D gene, CDR3 length. A D gene is named only where the DNA matches it firmly. Clone sizes are given selectively: once, few, many, or a class where the clone is expanded.

CDR3nt: TGTGCCACCAGCAGACCGAGTCAAGAGACCCAGTACTTC; CDR3aa: CATSRPSQETQYF; j_gene: TRBJ2-5; v_gene: TRBV15; abundance: NA; d_gene: NA; len: 13
CDR3nt: TGTGCCAGCAGCCGGGCCCCATGGGGTGGCTACACCTTC; CDR3aa: CASSRAPWGGYTF; j_gene: TRBJ1-2; v_gene: TRBV6-5; abundance: few; d_gene: NA; len: 13
CDR3nt: TGTGCCAGCAGTGCAGGACTAGAGGGAAACATTCAGTACTTC; CDR3aa: CASSAGLEGNIQYF; j_gene: TRBJ2-4; v_gene: TRBV6-2/TRBV6-3; abundance: many; d_gene: TRBD2; len: 14
CDR3nt: TGTGCCAGCAGTTACTTCGGGGTGTCTTACGAGCAGTACTTC; CDR3aa: CASSYFGVSYEQYF; j_gene: TRBJ2-7; v_gene: TRBV6-2/TRBV6-3; abundance: once; d_gene: NA; len: 14
CDR3nt: TGCGCCAGCAGCCAAGGCAGTATTCTTCAGCCCCAGCATTTT; CDR3aa: CASSQGSILQPQHF; j_gene: TRBJ1-5; v_gene: TRBV4-1; abundance: few; d_gene: NA; len: 14
CDR3nt: TGTGCCAGCAGTGAAGAAGCGGGATTCGTGGATGAGCAGTTCTTC; CDR3aa: CASSEEAGFVDEQFF; j_gene: TRBJ2-1; v_gene: TRBV6-4; abundance: NA; d_gene: TRBD2; len: 15
CDR3nt: TGCGCCAGCGCCCGGGACAGCTCCCTAGCCTCTGAAGCTTTCTTT; CDR3aa: CASARDSSLASEAFF; j_gene: TRBJ1-1; v_gene: TRBV5-1; abundance: few; d_gene: TRBD1; len: 15
CDR3nt: TGCGCCAGCAGCTTAGGTTTGGGAGGTGCTCGGAACAATGAGCAGTTCTTC; CDR3aa: CASSLGLGGARNNEQFF; j_gene: TRBJ2-1; v_gene: TRBV5-1; abundance: few; d_gene: NA; len: 17
CDR3nt: TGTGCCAGCAGTGCTGGGGATAGCACAGATACGCAGTATTTT; CDR3aa: CASSAGDSTDTQYF; j_gene: TRBJ2-3; v_gene: TRBV25-1; abundance: once; d_gene: NA; len: 14
CDR3nt: TGCGCCAGCAGCACTCAGGGGAGCACTGAAGCTTTCTTT; CDR3aa: CASSTQGSTEAFF; j_gene: TRBJ1-1; v_gene: TRBV5-1; abundance: NA; d_gene: NA; len: 13
CDR3nt: TGCAGCGTTGGCGAGGGGGGTGGGGATTCACCCCTCCACTTT; CDR3aa: CSVGEGGGDSPLHF; j_gene: TRBJ1-6; v_gene: TRBV29-1; abundance: NA; d_gene: NA; len: 14
CDR3nt: TGTGCCAGCAGTTTATCCCCCCGACAGGGCAAAAGTTATGGCTACACCTTC; CDR3aa: CASSLSPRQGKSYGYTF; j_gene: TRBJ1-2; v_gene: TRBV27; abundance: NA; d_gene: TRBD1; len: 17
CDR3nt: TGTGCCAGCAGCTTAACCCCGGGACGCACGAACTATGGCTACACCTTC; CDR3aa: CASSLTPGRTNYGYTF; j_gene: TRBJ1-2; v_gene: TRBV11-2; abundance: many; d_gene: NA; len: 16
CDR3nt: TGTGCCAGCAGTTATGGGGCCAGACTCGGAAACACCATATATTTT; CDR3aa: CASSYGARLGNTIYF; j_gene: TRBJ1-3; v_gene: TRBV28; abundance: NA; d_gene: NA; len: 15
CDR3nt: TGTGCCAGCATCTCGGGGCAGGCCTCCTACGAGCAGTACTTC; CDR3aa: CASISGQASYEQYF; j_gene: TRBJ2-7; v_gene: TRBV6-1; abundance: many; d_gene: NA; len: 14
CDR3nt: TGCAGTGCTAGGTCAGGGGACCAGCCCCAGCATTTT; CDR3aa: CSARSGDQPQHF; j_gene: TRBJ1-5; v_gene: TRBV20-1; abundance: few; d_gene: NA; len: 12
CDR3nt: TGTGCCAGCAGCTCGACCGGGACTAGCGAGGCGTACTTC; CDR3aa: CASSSTGTSEAYF; j_gene: TRBJ2-7; v_gene: TRBV7-2; abundance: few; d_gene: TRBD2; len: 13
CDR3nt: TGCAGTGCGCCACGACTGGGCTATGGCTACACCTTC; CDR3aa: CSAPRLGYGYTF; j_gene: TRBJ1-2; v_gene: TRBV20-1; abundance: NA; d_gene: NA; len: 12
CDR3nt: TGTGCCAGCAGTTATCTGGGGGTAAACACTGAAGCTTTCTTT; CDR3aa: CASSYLGVNTEAFF; j_gene: TRBJ1-1; v_gene: TRBV6-5; abundance: few; d_gene: NA; len: 14
CDR3nt: TGTGCCAGCAGCTCCGGGGCGAACACTGAAGCTTTCTTT; CDR3aa: CASSSGANTEAFF; j_gene: TRBJ1-1; v_gene: TRBV7-3; abundance: NA; d_gene: NA; len: 13
CDR3nt: TGTGCCAGCAGCCCAAAGACAGTTACCAGCAATCAGCCCCAACATTTT; CDR3aa: CASSPKTVTSNQPQHF; j_gene: TRBJ1-5; v_gene: TRBV11-3; abundance: NA; d_gene: NA; len: 16
CDR3nt: TGTGCCATCACCGGAGGACTGCACTCTGGAAACACCATATATTTT; CDR3aa: CAITGGLHSGNTIYF; j_gene: TRBJ1-3; v_gene: TRBV10-3; abundance: many; d_gene: NA; len: 15
CDR3nt: TGCAGTGCCTTACAGGGGCCGTTCAACAATGAGCAGTTCTTC; CDR3aa: CSALQGPFNNEQFF; j_gene: TRBJ2-1; v_gene: TRBV20-1; abundance: NA; d_gene: TRBD1; len: 14
CDR3nt: TGCGCCAGCAGCTTGGATCCCGCTAGCGGGGGTAACTACGAGCAGTACTTC; CDR3aa: CASSLDPASGGNYEQYF; j_gene: TRBJ2-7; v_gene: TRBV5-1; abundance: NA; d_gene: TRBD2; len: 17
CDR3nt: TGCGCCAGCAGCGTCTCGGGTAAGCAGTTCTTC; CDR3aa: CASSVSGKQFF; j_gene: TRBJ2-1; v_gene: TRBV5-1; abundance: NA; d_gene: NA; len: 11
CDR3nt: TGCAGTGCTAGATCCACCAAAGCGGGGGGGGGAGACAATGAGCAGTTCTTC; CDR3aa: CSARSTKAGGGDNEQFF; j_gene: TRBJ2-1; v_gene: TRBV20-1; abundance: NA; d_gene: TRBD2; len: 17
CDR3nt: TGTGCCAGCATATGGAGGAATGGGATACCTAGGACTGAAGCTTTCTTT; CDR3aa: CASIWRNGIPRTEAFF; j_gene: TRBJ1-1; v_gene: TRBV6-5; abundance: NA; d_gene: NA; len: 16
CDR3nt: TGTGCCAGCAGCTTATCTTTTAGCGGGGCGGGGCCCGGGGAGCTGTTTTTT; CDR3aa: CASSLSFSGAGPGELFF; j_gene: TRBJ2-2; v_gene: TRBV7-3; abundance: NA; d_gene: TRBD2; len: 17
CDR3nt: TGTGCCAGCAGTGTGCTAGCGGTTCAAGCAGATACGCAGTATTTT; CDR3aa: CASSVLAVQADTQYF; j_gene: TRBJ2-3; v_gene: TRBV2; abundance: NA; d_gene: TRBD2; len: 15
CDR3nt: TGTGCCAGCAGTTACATGGCCATGAACACTGAAGCTTTCTTT; CDR3aa: CASSYMAMNTEAFF; j_gene: TRBJ1-1; v_gene: TRBV6-2/TRBV6-3; abundance: NA; d_gene: NA; len: 14
CDR3nt: TGTGCCAGCAGACCCCTGGGCGGGAGGCCCTACAATGAGCAGTTCTTC; CDR3aa: CASRPLGGRPYNEQFF; j_gene: TRBJ2-1; v_gene: TRBV6-1; abundance: many; d_gene: TRBD2; len: 16
CDR3nt: TGTGCCAGCAGCTTAGCCAGAGATCTAGGCTACACCTTC; CDR3aa: CASSLARDLGYTF; j_gene: TRBJ1-2; v_gene: TRBV7-2; abundance: few; d_gene: NA; len: 13
CDR3nt: TGCAGCGTTTTGCCAGCGGGAGGTGAGCAAGAGACCCAGTACTTC; CDR3aa: CSVLPAGGEQETQYF; j_gene: TRBJ2-5; v_gene: TRBV29-1; abundance: few; d_gene: TRBD2; len: 15
CDR3nt: TGTGCCAGTAGTCCGGGACAGGCCAGCCGGAACTATGGCTACACCTTC; CDR3aa: CASSPGQASRNYGYTF; j_gene: TRBJ1-2; v_gene: TRBV19; abundance: NA; d_gene: TRBD1; len: 16
CDR3nt: TGTGCCAGCAGCTTAGCTAAGGGCAATGAGCAGTTCTTC; CDR3aa: CASSLAKGNEQFF; j_gene: TRBJ2-1; v_gene: TRBV7-2; abundance: few; d_gene: NA; len: 13
CDR3nt: TGTGCCAGCACCTTAGGGACAGGCCTCTACAACTATGGCTACACCTTC; CDR3aa: CASTLGTGLYNYGYTF; j_gene: TRBJ1-2; v_gene: TRBV5-6; abundance: NA; d_gene: TRBD1; len: 16
CDR3nt: TGCGCCAGCAGCCCCCAGACTAGCGGGAGTAGGGGTGAGCAGTTCTTC; CDR3aa: CASSPQTSGSRGEQFF; j_gene: TRBJ2-1; v_gene: TRBV5-1; abundance: NA; d_gene: TRBD2; len: 16
CDR3nt: TGTGCCAGCAGCATGGGACTAGCGGGAGCGGGCGAGCAGTACTTC; CDR3aa: CASSMGLAGAGEQYF; j_gene: TRBJ2-7; v_gene: TRBV7-3; abundance: few; d_gene: TRBD2; len: 15
CDR3nt: TGCGCCAGCAGCTTGGAGGGAAGCCTCTCCTACGAGCAGTACTTC; CDR3aa: CASSLEGSLSYEQYF; j_gene: TRBJ2-7; v_gene: TRBV5-1; abundance: few; d_gene: NA; len: 15
CDR3nt: TGTGCCAGCTACAGCAATCAGCCCCAGCATTTT; CDR3aa: CASYSNQPQHF; j_gene: TRBJ1-5; v_gene: TRBV28; abundance: few; d_gene: NA; len: 11
CDR3nt: TGTGCCAGCAGTGAAAGTTGGAGGACGGTAGCCAAAAACATTCAGTACTTC; CDR3aa: CASSESWRTVAKNIQYF; j_gene: TRBJ2-4; v_gene: TRBV2; abundance: few; d_gene: NA; len: 17
CDR3nt: TGTGCCAGCAATCGACCCGGGACGGGGAAAGAGACCCAGTACTTC; CDR3aa: CASNRPGTGKETQYF; j_gene: TRBJ2-5; v_gene: TRBV7-2; abundance: few; d_gene: NA; len: 15
CDR3nt: TGTGCCAGCAGCGGAGGACTAGCGGGAGGGCCGAATGAGCAGTTCTTC; CDR3aa: CASSGGLAGGPNEQFF; j_gene: TRBJ2-1; v_gene: TRBV5-4; abundance: NA; d_gene: TRBD2; len: 16
CDR3nt: TGTGCCAGCAGTCCCCCGGTGAGTCCTGTCAAAAATGAGCAGTTCTTC; CDR3aa: CASSPPVSPVKNEQFF; j_gene: TRBJ2-1; v_gene: TRBV28; abundance: many; d_gene: NA; len: 16
CDR3nt: TGTGCCAGCAGCTTAATAAGGGGGAGGGAGACCCAGTACTTC; CDR3aa: CASSLIRGRETQYF; j_gene: TRBJ2-5; v_gene: TRBV7-2; abundance: many; d_gene: NA; len: 14
CDR3nt: TGTGCCACCAGGTTGGGATTTTCCACAGATACGCAGTATTTT; CDR3aa: CATRLGFSTDTQYF; j_gene: TRBJ2-3; v_gene: TRBV15; abundance: few; d_gene: NA; len: 14
CDR3nt: TGTGCCAGCAGCAAGACAGGGGTCGGCGGGCAGTACTTC; CDR3aa: CASSKTGVGGQYF; j_gene: TRBJ2-7; v_gene: TRBV12-3/TRBV12-4; abundance: few; d_gene: TRBD1; len: 13
CDR3nt: TGTGCCAGCAGCTTAGCGTCGGGTCCATACGAGCAGTACTTC; CDR3aa: CASSLASGPYEQYF; j_gene: TRBJ2-7; v_gene: TRBV7-9; abundance: few; d_gene: NA; len: 14
CDR3nt: TGTGCCAGCAGCTTAACACCGACTCTTAGTGAGCAGTTCTTC; CDR3aa: CASSLTPTLSEQFF; j_gene: TRBJ2-1; v_gene: TRBV7-2; abundance: many; d_gene: NA; len: 14
CDR3nt: TGTGCCAGTAGTATAAGATACTCTGGGGCCAACGTCCTGACTTTC; CDR3aa: CASSIRYSGANVLTF; j_gene: TRBJ2-6; v_gene: TRBV19; abundance: NA; d_gene: NA; len: 15
CDR3nt: TGCAGCGTTGAAACCGTAGAGACCCAGTACTTC; CDR3aa: CSVETVETQYF; j_gene: TRBJ2-5; v_gene: TRBV29-1; abundance: many; d_gene: NA; len: 11
CDR3nt: TGTGCCAGCAGTCAACAGGGGGCGATGAACACTGAAGCTTTCTTT; CDR3aa: CASSQQGAMNTEAFF; j_gene: TRBJ1-1; v_gene: TRBV2; abundance: few; d_gene: TRBD1; len: 15
CDR3nt: TGTGCCAGCCTCGGAGGGGCCTATGGCTACACCTTC; CDR3aa: CASLGGAYGYTF; j_gene: TRBJ1-2; v_gene: TRBV2; abundance: NA; d_gene: NA; len: 12
CDR3nt: TGCGCCAGCAGCTTGGCGGCTAGCGGATACAATGAGCAGTTCTTC; CDR3aa: CASSLAASGYNEQFF; j_gene: TRBJ2-1; v_gene: TRBV5-1; abundance: few; d_gene: TRBD2; len: 15
CDR3nt: TGTGCCAGCAGAAGGATCCCGGACACCGGGGAGCTGTTTTTT; CDR3aa: CASRRIPDTGELFF; j_gene: TRBJ2-2; v_gene: TRBV6-1; abundance: NA; d_gene: NA; len: 14